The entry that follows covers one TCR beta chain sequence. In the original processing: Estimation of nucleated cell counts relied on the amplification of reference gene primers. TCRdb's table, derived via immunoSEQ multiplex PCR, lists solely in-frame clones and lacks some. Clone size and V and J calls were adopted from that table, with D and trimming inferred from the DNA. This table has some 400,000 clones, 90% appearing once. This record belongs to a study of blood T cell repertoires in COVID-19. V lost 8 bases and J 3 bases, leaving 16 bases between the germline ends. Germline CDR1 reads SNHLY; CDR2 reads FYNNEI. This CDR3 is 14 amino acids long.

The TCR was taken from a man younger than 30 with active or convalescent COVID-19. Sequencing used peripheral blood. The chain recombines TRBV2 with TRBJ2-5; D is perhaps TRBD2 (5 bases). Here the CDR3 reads CASPRGLAEETQYF. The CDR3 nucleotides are TGTGCCAGCCCGAGAGGGCTTGCGGAAGAGACCCAGTACTTC.